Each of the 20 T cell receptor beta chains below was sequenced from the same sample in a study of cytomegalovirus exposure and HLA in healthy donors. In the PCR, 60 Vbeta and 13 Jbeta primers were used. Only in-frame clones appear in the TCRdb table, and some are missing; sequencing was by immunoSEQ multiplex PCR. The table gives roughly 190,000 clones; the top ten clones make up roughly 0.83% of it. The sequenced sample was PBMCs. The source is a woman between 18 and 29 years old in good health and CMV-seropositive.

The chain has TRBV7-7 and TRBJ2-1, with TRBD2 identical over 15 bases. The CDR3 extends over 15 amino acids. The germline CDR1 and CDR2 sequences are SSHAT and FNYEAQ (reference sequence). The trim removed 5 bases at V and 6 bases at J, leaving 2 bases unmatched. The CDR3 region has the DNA TGTGCCAGCAGCCCGGGACTAGCGGGAGGCAATGAGCAGTTCTTC. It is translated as CASSPGLAGGNEQFF.

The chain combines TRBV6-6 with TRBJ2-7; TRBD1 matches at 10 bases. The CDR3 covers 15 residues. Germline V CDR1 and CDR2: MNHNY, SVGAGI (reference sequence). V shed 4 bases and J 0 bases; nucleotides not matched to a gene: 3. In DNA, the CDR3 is TGTGCCAGCAGTTCGGACAGGGGGAGCTCCTACGAGCAGTACTTC. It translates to CASSSDRGSSYEQYF.

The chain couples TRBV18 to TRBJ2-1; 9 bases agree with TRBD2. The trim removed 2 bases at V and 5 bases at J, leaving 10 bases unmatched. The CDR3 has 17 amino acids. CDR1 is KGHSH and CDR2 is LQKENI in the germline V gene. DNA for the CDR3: TGTGCCAGCTCACCAACTTCAGTAGCGGGAGAGAACAATGAGCAGTTCTTC. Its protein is CASSPTSVAGENNEQFF. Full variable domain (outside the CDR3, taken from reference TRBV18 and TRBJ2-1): NAGVMQNPRHLVRRRGQEARLRCSPMKGHSHVYWYRQLPEEGLKFMVYLQKENIIDESGMPKERFSAEFPKEGPSILRIQQVVRGDSAAYFCASSPTSVAGENNEQFFGPGTRLTVL.

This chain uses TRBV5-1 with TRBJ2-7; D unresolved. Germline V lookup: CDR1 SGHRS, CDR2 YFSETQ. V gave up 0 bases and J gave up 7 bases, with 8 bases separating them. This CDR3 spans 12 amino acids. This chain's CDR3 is CASSLAPGEQYF. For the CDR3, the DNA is TGCGCCAGCAGCTTGGCGCCCGGGGAGCAGTACTTC.

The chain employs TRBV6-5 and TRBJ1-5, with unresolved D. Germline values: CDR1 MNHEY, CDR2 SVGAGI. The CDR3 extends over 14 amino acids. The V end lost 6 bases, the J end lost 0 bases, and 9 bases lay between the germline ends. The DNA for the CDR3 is TGTGCCAGCAGCCCGCGGTATAGCAATCAGCCCCAGCATTTT. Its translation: CASSPRYSNQPQHF.

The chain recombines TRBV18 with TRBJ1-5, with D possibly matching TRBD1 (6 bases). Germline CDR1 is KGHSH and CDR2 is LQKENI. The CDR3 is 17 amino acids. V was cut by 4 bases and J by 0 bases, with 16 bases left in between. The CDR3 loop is CASSLRGLGDSNQPQHF. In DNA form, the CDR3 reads TGTGCCAGCTCACTAAGGGGGTTAGGGGATAGCAATCAGCCCCAGCATTTT.

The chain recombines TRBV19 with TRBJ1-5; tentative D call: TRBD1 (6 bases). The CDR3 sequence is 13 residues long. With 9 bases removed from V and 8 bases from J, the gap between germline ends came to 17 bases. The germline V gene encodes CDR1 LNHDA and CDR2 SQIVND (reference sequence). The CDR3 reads CASKGGAGEPQHF. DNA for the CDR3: TGTGCCAGCAAAGGGGGGGCAGGAGAGCCCCAGCATTTT.

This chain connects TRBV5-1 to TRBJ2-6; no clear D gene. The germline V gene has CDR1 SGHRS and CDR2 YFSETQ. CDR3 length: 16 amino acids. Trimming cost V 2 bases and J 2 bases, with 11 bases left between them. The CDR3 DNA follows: TGCGCCAGCAGCTTCCGGGTATTCGCTGGGGCCAACGTCCTGACTTTC. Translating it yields CASSFRVFAGANVLTF.

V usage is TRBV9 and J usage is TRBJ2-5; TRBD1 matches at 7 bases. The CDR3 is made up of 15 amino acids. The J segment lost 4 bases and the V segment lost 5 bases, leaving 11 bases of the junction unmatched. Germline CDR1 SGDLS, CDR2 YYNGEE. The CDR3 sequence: CASRDRQGPPETQYF. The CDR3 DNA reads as TGTGCCAGCAGGGATCGACAGGGCCCCCCAGAGACCCAGTACTTC. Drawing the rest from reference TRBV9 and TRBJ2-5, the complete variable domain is DSGVTQTPKHLITATGQRVTLRCSPRSGDLSVYWYQQSLDQGLQFLIQYYNGEERAKGNILERFSAQQFPDLHSELNLSSLELGDSALYFCASRDRQGPPETQYFGPGTRLLVL.

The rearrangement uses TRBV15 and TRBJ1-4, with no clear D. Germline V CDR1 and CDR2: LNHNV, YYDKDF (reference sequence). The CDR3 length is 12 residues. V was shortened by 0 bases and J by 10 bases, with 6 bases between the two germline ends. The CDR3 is CATSRDGAKLFF. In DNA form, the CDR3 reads TGTGCCACCAGCAGAGATGGAGCAAAACTGTTTTTT.

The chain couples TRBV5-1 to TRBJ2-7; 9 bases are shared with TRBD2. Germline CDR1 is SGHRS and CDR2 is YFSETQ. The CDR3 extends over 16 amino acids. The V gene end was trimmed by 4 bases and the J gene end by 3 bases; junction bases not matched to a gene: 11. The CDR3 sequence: CASSLRLAGGVYEQYF. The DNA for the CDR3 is TGCGCCAGCAGCCTGAGGCTGGCGGGAGGGGTCTACGAGCAGTACTTC.

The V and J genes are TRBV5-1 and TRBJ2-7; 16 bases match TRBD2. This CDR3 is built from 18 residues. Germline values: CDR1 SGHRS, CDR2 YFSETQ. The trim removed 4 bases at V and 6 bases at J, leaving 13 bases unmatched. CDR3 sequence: CASSVPGTSGGARGEQYF. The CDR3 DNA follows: TGCGCCAGCAGCGTACCCGGGACTAGCGGGGGGGCCCGCGGCGAGCAGTACTTC.

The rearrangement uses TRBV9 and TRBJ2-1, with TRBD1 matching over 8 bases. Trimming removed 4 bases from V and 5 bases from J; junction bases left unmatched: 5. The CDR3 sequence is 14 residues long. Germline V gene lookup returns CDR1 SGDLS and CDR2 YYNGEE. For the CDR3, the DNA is TGTGCCAGCAGCACAAGGACAGGGAACAATGAGCAGTTCTTC. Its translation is CASSTRTGNNEQFF.

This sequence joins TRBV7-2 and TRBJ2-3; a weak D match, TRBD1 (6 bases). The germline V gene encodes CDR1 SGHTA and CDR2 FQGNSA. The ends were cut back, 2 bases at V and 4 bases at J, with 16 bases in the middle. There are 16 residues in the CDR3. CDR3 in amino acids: CASSLIWGRRPDTQYF. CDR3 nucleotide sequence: TGTGCCAGCAGCTTAATCTGGGGGCGCCGGCCAGATACGCAGTATTTT.

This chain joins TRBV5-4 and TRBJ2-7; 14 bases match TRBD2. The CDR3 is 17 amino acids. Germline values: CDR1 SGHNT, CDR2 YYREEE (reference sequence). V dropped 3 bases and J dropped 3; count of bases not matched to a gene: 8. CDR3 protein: CASSSRSGTSGGYEQYF. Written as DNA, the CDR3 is TGTGCCAGCAGCTCAAGATCCGGGACTAGCGGGGGCTACGAGCAGTACTTC.

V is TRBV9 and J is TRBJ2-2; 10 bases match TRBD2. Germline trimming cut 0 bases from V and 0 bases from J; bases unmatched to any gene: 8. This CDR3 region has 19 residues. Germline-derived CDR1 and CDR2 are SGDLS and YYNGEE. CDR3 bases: TGTGCCAGCAGCGTAGGTCCTAGCGGGAGACCCGCGAACACCGGGGAGCTGTTTTTT. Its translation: CASSVGPSGRPANTGELFF.

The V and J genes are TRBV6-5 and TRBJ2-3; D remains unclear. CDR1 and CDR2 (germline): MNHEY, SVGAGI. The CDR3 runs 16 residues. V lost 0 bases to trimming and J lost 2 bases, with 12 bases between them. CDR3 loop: CASSYSFVRFTDTQYF. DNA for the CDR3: TGTGCCAGCAGTTACTCGTTTGTGCGTTTCACAGATACGCAGTATTTT.

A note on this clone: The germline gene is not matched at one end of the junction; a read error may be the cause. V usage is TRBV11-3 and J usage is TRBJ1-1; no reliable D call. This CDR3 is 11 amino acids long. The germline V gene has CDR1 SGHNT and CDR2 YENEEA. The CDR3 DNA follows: TGTGCCAGCAGCTTAGGGGCAGTCACATACTTT. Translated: CASSLGAVTYF. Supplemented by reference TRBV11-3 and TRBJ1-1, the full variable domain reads EAGVVQSPRYKIIEKKQPVAFWCNPISGHNTLYWYLQNLGQGPELLIRYENEEAVDDSQLPKDRFSAERLKGVDSTLKIQPAELGDSAVYLCASSLGAVTYFGQGTRLTVV.

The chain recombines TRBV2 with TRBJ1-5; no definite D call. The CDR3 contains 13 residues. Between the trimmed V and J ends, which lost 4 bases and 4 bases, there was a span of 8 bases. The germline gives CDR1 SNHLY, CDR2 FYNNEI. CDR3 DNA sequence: TGTGCCAGCAGTGTGGGCCTGAATCAGCCCCAGCATTTT. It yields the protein CASSVGLNQPQHF.

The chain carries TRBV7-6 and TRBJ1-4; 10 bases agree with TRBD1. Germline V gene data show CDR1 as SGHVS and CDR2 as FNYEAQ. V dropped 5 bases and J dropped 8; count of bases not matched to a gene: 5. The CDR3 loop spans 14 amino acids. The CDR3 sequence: CASSPGQGLEKLFF. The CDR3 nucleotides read TGTGCCAGCAGCCCGGGACAGGGGTTAGAAAAACTGTTTTTT.